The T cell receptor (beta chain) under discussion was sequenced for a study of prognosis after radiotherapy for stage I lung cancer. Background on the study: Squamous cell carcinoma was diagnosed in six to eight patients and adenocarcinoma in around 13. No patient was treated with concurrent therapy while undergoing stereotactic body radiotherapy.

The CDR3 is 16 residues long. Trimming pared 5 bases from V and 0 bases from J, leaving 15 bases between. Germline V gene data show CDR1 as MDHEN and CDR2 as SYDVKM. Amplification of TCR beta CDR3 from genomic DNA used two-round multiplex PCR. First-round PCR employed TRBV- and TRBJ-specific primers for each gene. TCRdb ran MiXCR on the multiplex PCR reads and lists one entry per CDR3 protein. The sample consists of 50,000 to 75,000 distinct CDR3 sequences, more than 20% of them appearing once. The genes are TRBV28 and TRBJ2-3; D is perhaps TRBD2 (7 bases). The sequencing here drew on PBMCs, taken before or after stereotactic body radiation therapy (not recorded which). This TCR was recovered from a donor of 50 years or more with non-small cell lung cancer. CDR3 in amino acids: CASSITGGASTDTQYF. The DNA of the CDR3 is TGTGCCAGCAGTATCACTGGGGGGGCTAGCACAGATACGCAGTATTTT.